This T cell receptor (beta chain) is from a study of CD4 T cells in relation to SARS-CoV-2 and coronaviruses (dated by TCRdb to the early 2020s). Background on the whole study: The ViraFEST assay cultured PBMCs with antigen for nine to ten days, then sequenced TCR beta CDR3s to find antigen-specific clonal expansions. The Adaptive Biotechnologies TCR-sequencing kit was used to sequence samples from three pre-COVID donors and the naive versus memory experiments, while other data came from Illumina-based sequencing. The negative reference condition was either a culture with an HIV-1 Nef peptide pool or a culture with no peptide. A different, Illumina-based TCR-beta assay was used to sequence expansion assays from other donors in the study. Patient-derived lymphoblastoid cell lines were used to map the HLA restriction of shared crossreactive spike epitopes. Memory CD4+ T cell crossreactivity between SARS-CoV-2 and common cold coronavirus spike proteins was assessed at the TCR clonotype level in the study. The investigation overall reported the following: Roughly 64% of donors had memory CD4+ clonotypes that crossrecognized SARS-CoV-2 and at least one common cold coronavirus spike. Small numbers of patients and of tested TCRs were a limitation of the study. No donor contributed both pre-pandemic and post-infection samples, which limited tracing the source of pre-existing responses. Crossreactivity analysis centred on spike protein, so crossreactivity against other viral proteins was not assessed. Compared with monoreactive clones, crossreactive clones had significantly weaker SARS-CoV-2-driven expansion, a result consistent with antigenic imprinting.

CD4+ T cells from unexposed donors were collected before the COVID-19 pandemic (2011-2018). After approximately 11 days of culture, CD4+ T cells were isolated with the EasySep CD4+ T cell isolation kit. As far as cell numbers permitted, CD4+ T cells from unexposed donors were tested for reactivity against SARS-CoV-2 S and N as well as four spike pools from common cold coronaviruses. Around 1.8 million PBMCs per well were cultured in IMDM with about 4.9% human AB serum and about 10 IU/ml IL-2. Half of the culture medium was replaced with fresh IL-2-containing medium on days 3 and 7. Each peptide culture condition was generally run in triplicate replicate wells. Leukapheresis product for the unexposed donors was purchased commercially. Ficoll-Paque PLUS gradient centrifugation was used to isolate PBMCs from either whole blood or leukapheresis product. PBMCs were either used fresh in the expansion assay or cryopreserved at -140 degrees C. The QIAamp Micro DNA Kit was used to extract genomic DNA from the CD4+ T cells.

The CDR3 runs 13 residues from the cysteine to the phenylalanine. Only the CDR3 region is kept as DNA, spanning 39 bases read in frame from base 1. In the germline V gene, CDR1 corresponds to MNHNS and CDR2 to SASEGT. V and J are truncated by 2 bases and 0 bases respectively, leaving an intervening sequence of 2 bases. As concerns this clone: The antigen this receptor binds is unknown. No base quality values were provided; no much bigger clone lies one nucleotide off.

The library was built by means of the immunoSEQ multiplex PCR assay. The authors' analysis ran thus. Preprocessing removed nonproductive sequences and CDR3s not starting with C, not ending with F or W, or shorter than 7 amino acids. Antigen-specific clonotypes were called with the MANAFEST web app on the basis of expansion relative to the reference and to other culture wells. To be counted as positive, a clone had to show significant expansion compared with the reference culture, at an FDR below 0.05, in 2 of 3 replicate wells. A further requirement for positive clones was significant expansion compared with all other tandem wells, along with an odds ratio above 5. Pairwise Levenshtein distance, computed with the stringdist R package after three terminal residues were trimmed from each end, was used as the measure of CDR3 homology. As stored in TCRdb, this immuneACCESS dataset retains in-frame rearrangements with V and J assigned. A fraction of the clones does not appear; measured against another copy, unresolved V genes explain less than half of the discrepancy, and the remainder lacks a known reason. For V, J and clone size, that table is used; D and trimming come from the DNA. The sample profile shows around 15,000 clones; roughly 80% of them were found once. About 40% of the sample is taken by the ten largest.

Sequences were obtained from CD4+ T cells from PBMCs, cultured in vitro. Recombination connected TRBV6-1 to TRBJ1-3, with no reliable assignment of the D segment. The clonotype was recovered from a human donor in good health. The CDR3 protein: CASSELSGNTIYF. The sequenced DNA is TGTGCCAGCAGTGAACTCTCTGGAAACACCATATATTTT.